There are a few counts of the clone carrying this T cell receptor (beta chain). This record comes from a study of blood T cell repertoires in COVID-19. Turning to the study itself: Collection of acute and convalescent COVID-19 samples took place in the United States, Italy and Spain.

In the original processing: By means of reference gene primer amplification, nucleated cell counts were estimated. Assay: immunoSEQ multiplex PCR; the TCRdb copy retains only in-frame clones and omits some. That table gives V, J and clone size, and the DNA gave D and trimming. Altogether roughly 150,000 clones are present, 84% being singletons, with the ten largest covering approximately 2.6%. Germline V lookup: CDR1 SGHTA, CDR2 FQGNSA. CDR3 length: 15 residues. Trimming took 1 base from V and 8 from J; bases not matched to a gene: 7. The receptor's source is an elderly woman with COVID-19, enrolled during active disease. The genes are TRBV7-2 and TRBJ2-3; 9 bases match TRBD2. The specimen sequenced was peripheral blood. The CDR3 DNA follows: TGTGCCAGCAGCTTAGTAGCGGGGGCCCTAGGTACGCAGTATTTT. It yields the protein CASSLVAGALGTQYF.